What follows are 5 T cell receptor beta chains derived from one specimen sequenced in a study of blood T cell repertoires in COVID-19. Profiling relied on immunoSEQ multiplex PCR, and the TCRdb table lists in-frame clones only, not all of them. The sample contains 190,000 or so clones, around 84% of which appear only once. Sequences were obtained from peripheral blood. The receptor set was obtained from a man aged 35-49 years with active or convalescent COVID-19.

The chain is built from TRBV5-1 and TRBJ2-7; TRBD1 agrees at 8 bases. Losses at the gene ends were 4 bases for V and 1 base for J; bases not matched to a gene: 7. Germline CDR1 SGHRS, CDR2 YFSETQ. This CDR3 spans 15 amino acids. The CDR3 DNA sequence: TGCGCCAGCAGCGGGAGCAGGGGGCTATCCTACGAGCAGTACTTC. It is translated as CASSGSRGLSYEQYF.

The CDR3 DNA follows: TGCGCCAGCAGCTTCCGGACTAGCGGGGGGACATACAATGAGCAGTTCTTC. This gives the protein CASSFRTSGGTYNEQFF. This chain uses TRBV4-1 with TRBJ2-1; TRBD2 matches at 14 bases. This CDR3 has 17 residues. Germline V gives CDR1 MGHRA, CDR2 YSYEKL. J was trimmed by 4 bases and V by 5 bases; bases with no gene match: 7.

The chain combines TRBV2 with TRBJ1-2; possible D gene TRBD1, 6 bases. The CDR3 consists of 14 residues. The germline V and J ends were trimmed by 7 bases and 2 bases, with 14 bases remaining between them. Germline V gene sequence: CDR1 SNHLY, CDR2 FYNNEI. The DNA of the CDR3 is TGTGCCAGCATCGCCACGACAGGCAACTATGGCTACACCTTC. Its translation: CASIATTGNYGYTF.

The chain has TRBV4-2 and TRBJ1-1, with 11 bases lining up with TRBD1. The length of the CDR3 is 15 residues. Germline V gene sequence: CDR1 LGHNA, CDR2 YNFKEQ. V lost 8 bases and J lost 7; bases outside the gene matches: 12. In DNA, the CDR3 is TGTGCCAGCGAAAACCGGGACAGGGGGAGAGATGAAGCTTTCTTT. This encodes CASENRDRGRDEAFF.

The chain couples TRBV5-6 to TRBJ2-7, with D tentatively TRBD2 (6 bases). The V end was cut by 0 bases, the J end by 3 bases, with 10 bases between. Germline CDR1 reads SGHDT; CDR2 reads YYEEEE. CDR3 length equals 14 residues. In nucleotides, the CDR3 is TGTGCCAGCAGCTTGGGCGGGGACTTCTACGAGCAGTACTTC. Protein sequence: CASSLGGDFYEQYF.